This entry is about one T cell receptor (beta chain). What it recognizes is unknown. This CDR3 has 15 amino acids. Germline CDR1 and CDR2: SNHLY and FYNNEI. The V end was cut by 6 bases, the J end by 2 bases, with 14 bases between. This specimen belongs to a study of cytomegalovirus exposure and HLA in healthy donors. Points from the study as a whole: The classifier reportedly diagnosed cytomegalovirus status with high specificity and sensitivity. Later, an analysis showed that TCR beta chains associated with HLA were more clonally expanded than others that were equally common. It was approximately 170 TCR beta chains that were listed as cytomegalovirus-associated. According to a later analysis, most TCR beta chains associated with CMV appeared HLA-restricted.

The PCR employed 60 Vbeta primers together with 13 Jbeta primers. Libraries were prepared by immunoSEQ multiplex PCR; TCRdb keeps only in-frame clonotypes and omits some of them. Of about 100,000 clones listed, roughly 74% are singletons. The chain recombines TRBV2 with TRBJ1-5, with D perhaps matching TRBD1 (6 bases). Sample: PBMCs. This clonotype originated in a woman in her 70s in good health and CMV-seropositive. The CDR3 DNA is TGTGCCAGCAGCCGGGACACTCTGGGCAATCAGCCCCAGCATTTT. As protein: CASSRDTLGNQPQHF.